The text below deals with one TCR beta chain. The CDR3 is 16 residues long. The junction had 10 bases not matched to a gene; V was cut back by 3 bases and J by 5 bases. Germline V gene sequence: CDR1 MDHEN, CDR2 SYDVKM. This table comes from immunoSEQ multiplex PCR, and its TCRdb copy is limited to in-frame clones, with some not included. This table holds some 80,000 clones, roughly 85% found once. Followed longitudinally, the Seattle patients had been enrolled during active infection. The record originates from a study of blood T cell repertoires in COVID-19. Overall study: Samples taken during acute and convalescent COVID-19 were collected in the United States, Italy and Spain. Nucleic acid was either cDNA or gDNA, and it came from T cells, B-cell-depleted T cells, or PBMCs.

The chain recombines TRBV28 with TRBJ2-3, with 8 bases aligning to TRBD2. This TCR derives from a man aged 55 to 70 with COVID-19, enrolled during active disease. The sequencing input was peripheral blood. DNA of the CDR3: TGTGCCAGCAGTTTGAGTTTACGGGGGGGCAGAGATACGCAGTATTTT. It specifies CASSLSLRGGRDTQYF.